This T cell receptor beta chain was sequenced in a study of T cell changes during pregnancy in multiple sclerosis. The junction had 5 bases not matched to a gene; V was cut back by 0 bases and J by 5 bases. This CDR3 contains 16 residues. Germline V gives CDR1 MNHNS, CDR2 SASEGT. Produced via immunoSEQ multiplex PCR; TCRdb's table is partial and in-frame only. The table lists nearly 40,000 clones, roughly 93% of them singletons. Sample: CD4+ T cells from peripheral blood mononuclear cells, taken before pregnancy. The J gene is TRBJ2-2, the V gene TRBV6-1; 8 bases agree with TRBD2. The origin of this receptor is a female donor with multiple sclerosis, enrolled in a pregnancy study. The CDR3 coding sequence is TGTGCCAGCAGTGAAGCTGGACTAGCCCGAACCGGGGAGCTGTTTTTT. Amino acids: CASSEAGLARTGELFF.